Below, 14 T cell receptor beta chains from the same sample are listed, as sequenced in a study of shared T cell receptors in the human thymus. Sequencing was performed with immunoSEQ multiplex PCR; in TCRdb, only in-frame clones are kept and a portion is missing. The data contain about 660,000 clones, around nine tenths of them singletons. These sequences were also reported in another study, on human thymus T cells.

The specimen was thymocytes. These receptors all stem from a boy in the first two years of life with a congenital heart defect.

The V gene is TRBV7-6, the J gene TRBJ2-1; 7 nucleotides line up with TRBD1. CDR1 SGHVS and CDR2 FNYEAQ come from the germline V gene. Trimming at V came to 5 bases and at J to 4 bases, leaving 11 bases not matched to a gene. The CDR3 runs 16 residues. The CDR3 nucleotides are TGTGCCAGCAGCCTAGTCTATAGGGACAGTTACAATGAGCAGTTCTTC. Translation: CASSLVYRDSYNEQFF.

V is TRBV6-1 and J is TRBJ1-5, with D hard to call. Looked up from germline, CDR1 is MNHNS and CDR2 is SASEGT. This CDR3 spans 12 amino acids. The V gene lost 6 bases and the J gene lost 5 bases, with 8 bases spanning the gap. In DNA form, the CDR3 reads TGTGCCAGCAGGGGAGGCGATCAGCCCCAGCATTTT. It is translated as CASRGGDQPQHF.

The chain recombines TRBV19 with TRBJ1-5, with TRBD1 matching over 7 bases. This CDR3 is built from 17 residues. Germline V gene sequence: CDR1 LNHDA, CDR2 SQIVND (reference sequence). Trimming at V came to 9 bases and at J to 4 bases, leaving 18 bases not matched to a gene. CDR3 in amino acids: CASSPVGGRGLNQPQHF. The CDR3 bases are TGTGCCAGCTCCCCCGTTGGAGGCAGGGGGTTAAATCAGCCCCAGCATTTT.

This clone was seen a handful of times. The rearrangement joins TRBV14 to TRBJ2-5; 8 bases are a match to TRBD1. The CDR3 has 16 amino acids. Germline values: CDR1 SGHDN, CDR2 FVKESK. V lost 3 bases and J lost 0; bases outside the gene matches: 6. The CDR3 bases are TGTGCCAGCAGCCATTGGACAGGGAATTACCAAGAGACCCAGTACTTC. Its protein product is CASSHWTGNYQETQYF.

The chain links TRBV4-1 to TRBJ2-3; D is unresolved. The CDR3 is made up of 18 amino acids. With 0 bases removed from V and 2 bases from J, the gap between germline ends came to 18 bases. Germline V lookup: CDR1 MGHRA, CDR2 YSYEKL. The CDR3 DNA sequence: TGCGCCAGCAGCCAAGATCTAATTGGGCCGAGAGTCACAGATACGCAGTATTTT. Translation: CASSQDLIGPRVTDTQYF.

The chain carries TRBV30 and TRBJ2-2; D unresolved. The CDR3 has 13 amino acids. V lost 5 bases to trimming and J lost 2 bases, with 9 bases between them. From germline, CDR1 is GTSNPN and CDR2 SVGIG (reference sequence). The CDR3, as DNA: TGTGCCTGGGGGCTGCAAAACACCGGGGAGCTGTTTTTT. Translation: CAWGLQNTGELFF.

This chain uses TRBV18 with TRBJ2-3, with 9 bases that match TRBD2. V was clipped by 5 bases and J by 0 bases; unmatched bases: 6. The germline V gene encodes CDR1 KGHSH and CDR2 LQKENI. The CDR3 has 16 amino acids. Here the CDR3 reads CASSCVLAGSTDTQYF. DNA for the CDR3: TGTGCCAGCTCATGTGTACTAGCGGGTAGCACAGATACGCAGTATTTT.

The J gene is TRBJ2-7, the V gene TRBV30, with D uncertain. Trimming shortened V by 4 bases and J by 0 bases, and 10 bases separated the two germline ends. In germline, CDR1 is GTSNPN, CDR2 SVGIG (reference sequence). CDR3 length: 13 amino acids. The CDR3 DNA reads as TGTGCCTGGAATCCCATTAGCTCCTACGAGCAGTACTTC. Translation: CAWNPISSYEQYF.

The genes are TRBV6-6 and TRBJ2-7; TRBD1 agrees at 12 bases. After removal of 8 bases from V and 11 bases from J, the junction contained 10 bases not matched to a gene. CDR1 is MNHNY, CDR2 SVGAGI, per germline (reference sequence). CDR3 length equals 13 residues. Here the CDR3 DNA reads TGTGCCAGCCTTGGGGACAGGGGGCCTTTGGAGTACTTC. Translating gives CASLGDRGPLEYF.

The chain links TRBV4-2 to TRBJ2-7; no firm D call. The CDR3 length is 17 residues. V shed 0 bases and J shed 4 bases, with 19 bases lying between them. From germline, CDR1 is LGHNA and CDR2 YNFKEQ. The CDR3 region is CASSQDKILTTIYEQYF. The DNA for the CDR3 is TGTGCCAGCAGCCAAGATAAGATATTGACAACGATTTACGAGCAGTACTTC.

J is TRBJ1-2 and V is TRBV5-4; no definite D call. Germline values: CDR1 SGHNT, CDR2 YYREEE (reference sequence). Deletions cut 1 base from V and 3 bases from J, with 10 bases between. This CDR3 is built from 14 residues. For the CDR3, the DNA is TGTGCCAGCAGCTTGTACACAAAATACTATGGCTACACCTTC. Its translation: CASSLYTKYYGYTF.

The chain couples TRBV6-6 to TRBJ1-2; 7 nucleotides line up with TRBD1. The CDR3 contains 13 residues. Germline CDR1 is MNHNY and CDR2 is SVGAGI (reference sequence). The V segment lost 6 bases and the J segment 8 bases; nucleotides outside the gene matches: 9. This CDR3 reads CASRGGAGGGYTF. The CDR3 DNA follows: TGTGCCAGCAGGGGGGGCGCAGGGGGAGGCTACACCTTC.

The J gene is TRBJ2-7, the V gene TRBV7-8, with TRBD2 identical over 7 bases. The trim removed 2 bases at V and 7 bases at J, leaving 8 bases unmatched. Germline CDR1 and CDR2: SGHVS and FQNEAQ. This CDR3 has 14 amino acids. The CDR3 spells CASSLIGTNEEQYF. The CDR3, as DNA: TGTGCCAGCAGCTTAATCGGGACTAATGAAGAGCAGTACTTC.

This chain connects TRBV29-1 to TRBJ2-3; D unclear. V was pared by 7 bases and J by 1 base, with 18 bases between. The CDR3 is 15 residues long. CDR1 is SQVTM and CDR2 is ANQGSEA in the germline V gene. CDR3 region: CSAREGSEGTDTQYF. The DNA of the CDR3 is TGCAGCGCCCGTGAAGGAAGTGAGGGCACAGATACGCAGTATTTT.